This T cell receptor beta chain was sequenced for a study of T cell repertoires in cytomegalovirus infection. Study context: Recently identified HLA-C-restricted CMV epitopes and well-studied HLA-B-restricted CMV epitopes were used by the study. The public TCR beta signatures pointed to both CMV infection and matching HLA type.

Concerning this clonotype itself: Antigen specificity is unknown.

This CDR3 is 20 amino acids long. Germline V lookup: CDR1 ENHRY, CDR2 SYGVKD. Trimming cost V 0 bases and J 2 bases; bases outside gene matches: 14. TCRdb ran MiXCR on the reads and lists one entry per CDR3 protein. The repertoire has about 330,000 distinct CDR3 sequences, about 35% of them found once; the top ten carry around an eighth. Study-level findings and limits: Frequencies of public TCR beta families were cumulated, and this identified carriers of CMV plus the relevant HLA.

This clonotype originated in a human donor in good health (CMV status not recorded). Some clones in this sample may be carry-over from other donors' samples. This chain joins TRBV10-3 and TRBJ2-3; 10 nucleotides match TRBD2. Material: cultured PBMCs, obtained from culture after CMV antigen stimulation. CDR3 sequence: CAISESLSLAGVRNTDTQYF. CDR3 in DNA: TGTGCCATCAGTGAGTCTCTTTCGCTAGCGGGAGTCCGAAACACAGATACGCAGTATTTT.